The 12 T cell receptor beta chains below all came from one sample that was sequenced in a study of Graves' ophthalmopathy and Graves' hyperthyroidism (dated by TCRdb to 2016 to 2019). The data were produced on an Illumina HiSeq 2000. TCR beta CDR3 regions were amplified from RNA transcripts for repertoire sequencing. HTBI primers and the Qiagen OneStep RT-PCR kit were used in a first-round RT-PCR, which was followed by a second-round multiplex PCR, size selection and purification. TCRdb passed the public sequencing reads through fastp at Q25 and MiXCR, retaining productive beta sequences. Identical CDR3 protein sequences are pooled into one entry, listed with their most common genes and DNA. The sample contains 500,000 to 600,000 distinct CDR3 sequences, roughly 39% of them found a single time. About 4% of the sample belongs to the ten largest clones. The sample consisted of peripheral blood or thyroid tissue (not recorded which). Source of these receptors: an adult man with Graves' hyperthyroidism.

This clonotype was seen at least ten times. This sequence joins TRBV2 and TRBJ2-2; 10 positions match TRBD2. The CDR3 spans 16 residues. The J segment lost 4 bases and the V segment lost 5 bases, leaving 7 bases of the junction unmatched. Germline values: CDR1 SNHLY, CDR2 FYNNEI. CDR3 coding DNA: TGTGCCAGCAGTTCCCCGGGACTAGCGATCACCGGGGAGCTGTTTTTT. It specifies CASSSPGLAITGELFF.

This clonotype showed up many times. A read error may account for a junction end that differs from germline. V usage is TRBV10-2 and J usage is TRBJ1-6, with 8 nucleotides matching TRBD1. The CDR3 runs to 17 residues. CDR1 is WSHSY and CDR2 is SAAADI in the germline V gene. CDR3 loop: CASCDRGGLSYNSPLHF. In DNA, the CDR3 is TGCGCCAGCTGTGACAGGGGAGGGCTCTCCTATAATTCACCCCTCCACTTT.

This rearrangement joins TRBV6-1 to TRBJ2-5; a possible D gene is TRBD2 (5 bases). V was trimmed by 2 bases and J by 5 bases, leaving 12 bases between them. Per the germline V gene, CDR1 is MNHNS and CDR2 is SASEGT. CDR3 length equals 14 residues. The DNA for the CDR3 is TGTGCCAGCAGTGAATCTGCTAGCTTGGAGACCCAGTACTTC. Its protein product is CASSESASLETQYF.

J is TRBJ2-7 and V is TRBV10-3; D is undetermined. The CDR3 extends over 12 amino acids. V dropped 2 bases and J dropped 9 bases, with 11 bases sitting between them. Germline CDR1 is ENHRY and CDR2 is SYGVKD. CDR3 in DNA: TGTGCCATCAGTGAGCCGACCGGGCCGCAGTACTTC. Protein sequence: CAISEPTGPQYF.

This clonotype was counted ten times or more. The rearrangement uses TRBV29-1 and TRBJ1-2; D unclear. CDR1 is SQVTM and CDR2 is ANQGSEA in the germline V gene. V lost 7 bases, J lost 4 bases, and 13 bases lay in between. CDR3 length: 12 residues. CDR3 sequence: CSATPDGYGYTF. The DNA of the CDR3 is TGCAGCGCGACTCCCGACGGCTATGGCTACACCTTC.

This clonotype was detected ten times or more. This chain uses TRBV10-3 with TRBJ2-5, with D perhaps TRBD2 (5 bases). V was trimmed by 3 bases and J by 1 base, leaving 18 bases between them. CDR1 and CDR2 from the germline V gene are ENHRY and SYGVKD. The CDR3 is 17 amino acids. CDR3 amino acids: CAISEGGLRPFQETQYF. The CDR3 DNA sequence: TGTGCCATCAGTGAAGGAGGACTGCGCCCCTTCCAAGAGACCCAGTACTTC.

This clonotype showed up just once. The CDR3 loop is CASRGVERGEETQYF. As DNA, the CDR3 is TGCGCCAGCAGGGGAGTCGAGCGGGGGGAAGAGACCCAGTACTTC. The chain is built from TRBV10-2 and TRBJ2-5, with 9 bases lining up with TRBD2. Germline CDR1 WSHSY, CDR2 SAAADI. The CDR3 sequence is 15 residues long. V trimming: 6 bases; J trimming: 3 bases; junction bases outside the gene matches: 8.

This clonotype was observed at least ten times. The V gene is TRBV5-5, the J gene TRBJ2-5; possibly TRBD1 or TRBD2 for D (6 bases each). The CDR3 is 16 amino acids. The germline gives CDR1 SGHKS, CDR2 YYEKEE (reference sequence). V was clipped by 3 bases and J by 4 bases, with 19 bases between them. The CDR3 region is CASSSSRGRTGETQYF. CDR3 DNA: TGTGCCAGCAGCTCCAGCCGGGGGCGGACGGGAGAGACCCAGTACTTC.

V gene TRBV24-1 combines with J gene TRBJ2-5; TRBD1 matches 8 bases. The length of the CDR3 is 13 residues. V dropped 5 bases and J dropped 5; count of bases not matched to a gene: 3. CDR1 is KGHDR and CDR2 is SFDVKD in the germline V gene. CDR3 sequence: CATSAQGAETQYF. For the CDR3, the DNA is TGTGCCACCAGTGCCCAGGGGGCTGAGACCCAGTACTTC.

This clonotype was recorded at least ten times. The chain couples TRBV6-1 to TRBJ2-7; D may be TRBD1 (5 bases). Trimming took 1 base from V and 7 from J, leaving 14 bases between them. The CDR3 has 14 amino acids. CDR1 and CDR2 (germline): MNHNS, SASEGT. The CDR3 region is CASSEGQTVWEQYF. The DNA of the CDR3 is TGTGCCAGCAGTGAAGGACAGACAGTGTGGGAGCAGTACTTC.

As DNA, the CDR3 is TGTGCCAGCAGTTTCGGGGGGGGCTCGGGCGAGCAGTACTTC. Its translation is CASSFGGGSGEQYF. The chain couples TRBV7-8 to TRBJ2-7; 8 positions agree with TRBD2. From germline, CDR1 is SGHVS and CDR2 FQNEAQ. CDR3 length: 14 amino acids. V lost 6 bases to trimming and J lost 6 bases; unmatched junction nucleotides: 10.

With respect to this clonotype: This may be a read error: a much more frequent sequence differs by one nucleotide. The chain combines TRBV5-5 with TRBJ1-1, with TRBD1 as a possible D gene (5 bases). CDR3 length equals 14 residues. Germline V gives CDR1 SGHKS, CDR2 YYEKEE (reference sequence). The CDR3 nucleotides read TGTGCCGGCAGCTTTAACGGGGGTGGCACTGAAGCTTTCTTT. It yields the protein CAGSFNGGGTEAFF.